This T cell receptor beta chain was documented in a study of brain T cells in children with intractable seizures. Study results and caveats: Viral specificity was inferred only from CDR3 similarity; HCMV serostatus was unknown. Clones missing pre-surgery may reflect undersampling of that blood sample.

Time point denoted: blood from clinic visit 5 months post-surgery; TSC patient then seizure free. The sequenced cases were selected for having the highest brain T cell transcript signatures. Before surgery, patients took at least one anti-epileptic drug. Generated by immunoSEQ multiplex PCR, the TCRdb table keeps only in-frame clones and is missing some. The sample shows approximately 330,000 clones, 93% of them seen only once. The CDR3 loop spans 15 amino acids. Between the trimmed V and J ends, which lost 2 bases and 0 bases, there was a span of 9 bases. Germline V lookup: CDR1 SGHTA, CDR2 FQGTGA. As concerns this clone: The antigen remains unidentified.

The receptor comes from a boy in the first two years of life with tuberous sclerosis and intractable seizures. J is TRBJ2-3 and V is TRBV7-3; tentatively, D is TRBD2 (5 bases). This specimen was peripheral blood, taken about 5 months after surgery. This CDR3 is CASSLRGTSTDTQYF. CDR3 DNA sequence: TGTGCCAGCAGCTTACGGGGTACGAGCACAGATACGCAGTATTTT. Variable domain in full (rest from reference TRBV7-3 and TRBJ2-3): GAGVSQTPSNKVTEKGKYVELRCDPISGHTALYWYRQSLGQGPEFLIYFQGTGAADDSGLPNDRFFAVRPEGSVSTLKIQRTERGDSAVYLCASSLRGTSTDTQYFGPGTRLTVL.